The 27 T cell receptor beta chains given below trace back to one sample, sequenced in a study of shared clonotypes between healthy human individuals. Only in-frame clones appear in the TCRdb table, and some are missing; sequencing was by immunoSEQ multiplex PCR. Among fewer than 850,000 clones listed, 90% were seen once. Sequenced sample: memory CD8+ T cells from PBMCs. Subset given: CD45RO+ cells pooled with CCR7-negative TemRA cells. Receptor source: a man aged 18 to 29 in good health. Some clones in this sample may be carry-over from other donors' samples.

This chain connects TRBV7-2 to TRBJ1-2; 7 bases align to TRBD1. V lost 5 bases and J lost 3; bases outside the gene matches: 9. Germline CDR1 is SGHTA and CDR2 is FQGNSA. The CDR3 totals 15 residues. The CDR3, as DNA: TGTGCCAGCAGCCCCCGACAGGGCCCACACTATGGCTACACCTTC. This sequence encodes CASSPRQGPHYGYTF.

As DNA, the CDR3 is TGTGCCAGCAGCCCCCGACGGATCACTATGAACACTGAAGCTTTCTTT. This gives the protein CASSPRRITMNTEAFF. This chain uses TRBV7-3 with TRBJ1-1; the D is unclear. V was pared by 5 bases and J by 0 bases, with 16 bases between. The germline V gene has CDR1 SGHTA and CDR2 FQGTGA. The CDR3 spans 16 residues. The whole variable domain, remainder taken from reference TRBV7-3 and TRBJ1-1, is GAGVSQTPSNKVTEKGKYVELRCDPISGHTALYWYRQSLGQGPEFLIYFQGTGAADDSGLPNDRFFAVRPEGSVSTLKIQRTERGDSAVYLCASSPRRITMNTEAFFGQGTRLTVV.

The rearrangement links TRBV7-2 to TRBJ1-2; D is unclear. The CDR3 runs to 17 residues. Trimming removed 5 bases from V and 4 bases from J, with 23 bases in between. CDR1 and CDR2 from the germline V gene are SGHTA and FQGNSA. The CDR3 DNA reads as TGTGCCAGCAGCCTAACAGTTAAGGCTGGAAAGATCTATGGCTACACCTTC. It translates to CASSLTVKAGKIYGYTF. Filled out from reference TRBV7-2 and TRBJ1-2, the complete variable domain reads GAGVSQSPSNKVTEKGKDVELRCDPISGHTALYWYRQSLGQGLEFLIYFQGNSAPDKSGLPSDRFSAERTGGSVSTLTIQRTQQEDSAVYLCASSLTVKAGKIYGYTFGSGTRLTVV.

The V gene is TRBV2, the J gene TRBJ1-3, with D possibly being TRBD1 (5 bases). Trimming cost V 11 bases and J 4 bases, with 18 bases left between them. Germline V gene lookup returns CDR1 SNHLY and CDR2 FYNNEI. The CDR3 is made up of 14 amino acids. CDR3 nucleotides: TGTGCCGGCTACACCGGGACGTCAGGAAACACCATATATTTT. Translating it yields CAGYTGTSGNTIYF. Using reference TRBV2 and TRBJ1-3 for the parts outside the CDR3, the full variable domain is EPEVTQTPSHQVTQMGQEVILRCVPISNHLYFYWYRQILGQKVEFLVSFYNNEISEKSEIFDDQFSVERPDGSNFTLKIRSTKLEDSAMYFCAGYTGTSGNTIYFGEGSWLTVV.

The CDR3 DNA is TGTGCCAGCAGCTGGGACAGGGGCTCCTACGAGCAGTACTTC. This gives the protein CASSWDRGSYEQYF. The chain recombines TRBV5-6 with TRBJ2-7, with 10 bases fitting TRBD1. Germline V gene lookup returns CDR1 SGHDT and CDR2 YYEEEE. J was trimmed by 0 bases and V by 3 bases; bases with no gene match: 0. CDR3 length: 14 residues.

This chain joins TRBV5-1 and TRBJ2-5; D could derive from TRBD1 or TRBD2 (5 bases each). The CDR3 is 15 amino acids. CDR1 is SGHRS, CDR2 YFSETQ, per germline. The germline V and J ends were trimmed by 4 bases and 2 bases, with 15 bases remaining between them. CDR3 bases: TGCGCCAGCAGCAGGATACCGGGGCTTCAAGAGACCCAGTACTTC. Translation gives CASSRIPGLQETQYF.

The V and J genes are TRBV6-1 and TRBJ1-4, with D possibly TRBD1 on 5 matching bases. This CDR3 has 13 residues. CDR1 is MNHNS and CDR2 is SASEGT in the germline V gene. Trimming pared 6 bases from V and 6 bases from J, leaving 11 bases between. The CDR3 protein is CASSREEYEKLFF. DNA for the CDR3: TGTGCCAGCAGCAGGGAGGAGTATGAAAAACTGTTTTTT.

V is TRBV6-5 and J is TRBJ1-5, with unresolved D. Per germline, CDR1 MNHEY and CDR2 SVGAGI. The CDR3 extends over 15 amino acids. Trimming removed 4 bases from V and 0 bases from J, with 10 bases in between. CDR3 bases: TGTGCCAGCAGTTCGGACGCAAATAGCAATCAGCCCCAGCATTTT. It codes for CASSSDANSNQPQHF.

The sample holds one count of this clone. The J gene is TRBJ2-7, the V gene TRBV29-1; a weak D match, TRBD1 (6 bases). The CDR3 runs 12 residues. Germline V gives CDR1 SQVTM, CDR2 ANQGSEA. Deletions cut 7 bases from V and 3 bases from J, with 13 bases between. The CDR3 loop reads CSAVTGNYEQYF. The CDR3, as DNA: TGCAGCGCTGTGACAGGAAACTACGAGCAGTACTTC.

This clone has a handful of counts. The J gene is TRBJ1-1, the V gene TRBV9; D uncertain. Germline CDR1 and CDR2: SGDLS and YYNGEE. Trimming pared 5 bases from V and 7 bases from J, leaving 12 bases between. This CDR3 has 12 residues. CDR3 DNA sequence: TGTGCCAGCAGAACGGACCGACTTGAAGCTTTCTTT. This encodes CASRTDRLEAFF. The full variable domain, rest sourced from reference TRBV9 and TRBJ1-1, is DSGVTQTPKHLITATGQRVTLRCSPRSGDLSVYWYQQSLDQGLQFLIQYYNGEERAKGNILERFSAQQFPDLHSELNLSSLELGDSALYFCASRTDRLEAFFGQGTRLTVV.

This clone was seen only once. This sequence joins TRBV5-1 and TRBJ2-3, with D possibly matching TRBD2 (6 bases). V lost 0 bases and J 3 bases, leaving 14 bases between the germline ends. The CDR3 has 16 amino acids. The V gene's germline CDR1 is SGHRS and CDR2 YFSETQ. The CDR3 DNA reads TGCGCCAGCAGCTTGGACGCGGGGATAGGGACAGATACGCAGTATTTT. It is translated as CASSLDAGIGTDTQYF.

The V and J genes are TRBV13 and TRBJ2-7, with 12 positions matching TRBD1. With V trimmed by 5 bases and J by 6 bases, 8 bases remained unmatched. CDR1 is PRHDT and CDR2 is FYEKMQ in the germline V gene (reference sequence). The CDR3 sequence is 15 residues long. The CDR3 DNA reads TGTGCCAGCAGCCCCTCCGGGACAGGGGGCATCGAGCAGTACTTC. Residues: CASSPSGTGGIEQYF. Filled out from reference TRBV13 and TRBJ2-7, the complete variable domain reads AAGVIQSPRHLIKEKRETATLKCYPIPRHDTVYWYQQGPGQDPQFLISFYEKMQSDKGSIPDRFSAQQFSDYHSELNMSSLELGDSALYFCASSPSGTGGIEQYFGPGTRLTVT.

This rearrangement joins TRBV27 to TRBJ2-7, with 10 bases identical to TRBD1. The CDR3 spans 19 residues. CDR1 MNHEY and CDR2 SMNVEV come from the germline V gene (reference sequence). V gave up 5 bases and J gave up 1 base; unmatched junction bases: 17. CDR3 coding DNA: TGTGCCAGCAGTACCTCCTCGGGACAGGGGCCTCTGGGGTCCTACGAGCAGTACTTC. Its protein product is CASSTSSGQGPLGSYEQYF.

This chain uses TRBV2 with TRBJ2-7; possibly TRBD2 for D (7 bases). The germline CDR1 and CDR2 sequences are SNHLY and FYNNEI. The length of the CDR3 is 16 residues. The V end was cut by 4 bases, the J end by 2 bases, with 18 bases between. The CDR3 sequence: CASSVPAEGGAYEQYF. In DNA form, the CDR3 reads TGTGCCAGCAGTGTCCCGGCGGAGGGGGGGGCCTACGAGCAGTACTTC. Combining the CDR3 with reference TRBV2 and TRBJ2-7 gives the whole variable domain EPEVTQTPSHQVTQMGQEVILRCVPISNHLYFYWYRQILGQKVEFLVSFYNNEISEKSEIFDDQFSVERPDGSNFTLKIRSTKLEDSAMYFCASSVPAEGGAYEQYFGPGTRLTVT.

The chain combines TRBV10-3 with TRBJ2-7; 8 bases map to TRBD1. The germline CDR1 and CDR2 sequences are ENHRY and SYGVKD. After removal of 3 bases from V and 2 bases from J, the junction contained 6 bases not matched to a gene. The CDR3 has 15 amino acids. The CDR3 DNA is TGTGCCATCAGTGAAGGTGCAGGGGGCCCCTACGAGCAGTACTTC. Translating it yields CAISEGAGGPYEQYF.

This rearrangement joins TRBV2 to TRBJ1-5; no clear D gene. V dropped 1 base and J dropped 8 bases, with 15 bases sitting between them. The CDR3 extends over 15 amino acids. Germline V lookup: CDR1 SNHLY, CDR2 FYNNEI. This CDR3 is CASSEGRYTVKPQHF. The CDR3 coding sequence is TGTGCCAGCAGTGAAGGGCGTTACACGGTAAAGCCCCAGCATTTT.

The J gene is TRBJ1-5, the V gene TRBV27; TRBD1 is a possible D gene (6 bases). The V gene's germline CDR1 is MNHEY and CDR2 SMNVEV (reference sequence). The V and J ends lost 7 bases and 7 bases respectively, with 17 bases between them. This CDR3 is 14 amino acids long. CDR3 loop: CASTPGGADQPQHF. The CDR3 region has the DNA TGTGCCAGCACCCCGGGGGGGGCAGACCAGCCCCAGCATTTT.

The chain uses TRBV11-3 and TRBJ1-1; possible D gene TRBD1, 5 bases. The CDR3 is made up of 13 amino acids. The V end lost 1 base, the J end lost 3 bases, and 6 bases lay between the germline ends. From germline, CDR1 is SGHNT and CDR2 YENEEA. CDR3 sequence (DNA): TGTGCCAGCAGCTTAGCCAGGGACACTGAAGCTTTCTTT. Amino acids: CASSLARDTEAFF.

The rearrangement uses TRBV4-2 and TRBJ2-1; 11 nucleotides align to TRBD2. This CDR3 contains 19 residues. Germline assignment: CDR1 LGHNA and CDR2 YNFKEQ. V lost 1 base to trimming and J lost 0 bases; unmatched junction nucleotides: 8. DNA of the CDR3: TGTGCCAGCAGCCAAGGCCTAGCGGGAGGCCTGTCCTCCTACAATGAGCAGTTCTTC. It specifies CASSQGLAGGLSSYNEQFF.

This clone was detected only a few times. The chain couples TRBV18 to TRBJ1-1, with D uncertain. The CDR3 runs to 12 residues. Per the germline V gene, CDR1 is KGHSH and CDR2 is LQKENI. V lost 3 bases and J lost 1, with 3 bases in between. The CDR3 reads CASSPRNTEAFF. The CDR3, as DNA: TGTGCCAGCTCACCCCGGAACACTGAAGCTTTCTTT.

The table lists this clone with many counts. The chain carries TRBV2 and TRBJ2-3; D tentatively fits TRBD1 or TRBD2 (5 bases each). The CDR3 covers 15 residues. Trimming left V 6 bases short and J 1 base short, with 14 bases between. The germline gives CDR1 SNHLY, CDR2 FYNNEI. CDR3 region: CASSLRDDRTDTQYF. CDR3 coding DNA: TGTGCCAGCAGCCTCCGGGACGATCGCACAGATACGCAGTATTTT.

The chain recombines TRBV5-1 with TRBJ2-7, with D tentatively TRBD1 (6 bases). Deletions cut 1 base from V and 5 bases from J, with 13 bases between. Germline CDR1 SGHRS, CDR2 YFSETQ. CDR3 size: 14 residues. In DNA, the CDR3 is TGCGCCAGCAGCTTGATAGCAGGGGTGAACGAGCAGTACTTC. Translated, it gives CASSLIAGVNEQYF. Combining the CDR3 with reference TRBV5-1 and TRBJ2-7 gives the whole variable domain KAGVTQTPRYLIKTRGQQVTLSCSPISGHRSVSWYQQTPGQGLQFLFEYFSETQRNKGNFPGRFSGRQFSNSRSEMNVSTLELGDSALYLCASSLIAGVNEQYFGPGTRLTVT.

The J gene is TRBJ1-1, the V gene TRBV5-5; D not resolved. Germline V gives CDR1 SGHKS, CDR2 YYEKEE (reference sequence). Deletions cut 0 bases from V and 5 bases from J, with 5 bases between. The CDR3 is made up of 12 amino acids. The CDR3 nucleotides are TGTGCCAGCAGCTTGGTGGGGACTGAAGCTTTCTTT. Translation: CASSLVGTEAFF.

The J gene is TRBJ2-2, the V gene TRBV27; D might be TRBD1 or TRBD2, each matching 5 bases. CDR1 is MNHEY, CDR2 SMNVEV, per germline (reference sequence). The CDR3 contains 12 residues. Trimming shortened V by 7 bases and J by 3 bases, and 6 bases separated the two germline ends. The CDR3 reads CASMGDTGELFF. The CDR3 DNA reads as TGTGCCAGCATGGGGGACACCGGGGAGCTGTTTTTT.

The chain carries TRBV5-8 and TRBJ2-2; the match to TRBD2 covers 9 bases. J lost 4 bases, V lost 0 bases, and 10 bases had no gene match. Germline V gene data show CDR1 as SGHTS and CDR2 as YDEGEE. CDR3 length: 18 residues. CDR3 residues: CASSLGLAASLGTGELFF. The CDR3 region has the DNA TGTGCCAGCAGCTTGGGACTAGCGGCCTCCCTGGGCACCGGGGAGCTGTTTTTT.

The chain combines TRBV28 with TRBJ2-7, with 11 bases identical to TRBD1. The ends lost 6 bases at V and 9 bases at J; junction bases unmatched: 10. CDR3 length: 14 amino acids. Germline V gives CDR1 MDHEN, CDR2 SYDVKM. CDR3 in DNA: TGTGCCAGCAGGGACCGGACAGGGGGCGCTGGGCAGTACTTC. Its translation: CASRDRTGGAGQYF.

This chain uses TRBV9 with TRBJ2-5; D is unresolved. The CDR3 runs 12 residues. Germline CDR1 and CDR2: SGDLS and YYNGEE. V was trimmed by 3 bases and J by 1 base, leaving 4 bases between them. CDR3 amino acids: CASSGFQETQYF. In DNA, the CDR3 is TGTGCCAGCAGCGGCTTCCAAGAGACCCAGTACTTC.